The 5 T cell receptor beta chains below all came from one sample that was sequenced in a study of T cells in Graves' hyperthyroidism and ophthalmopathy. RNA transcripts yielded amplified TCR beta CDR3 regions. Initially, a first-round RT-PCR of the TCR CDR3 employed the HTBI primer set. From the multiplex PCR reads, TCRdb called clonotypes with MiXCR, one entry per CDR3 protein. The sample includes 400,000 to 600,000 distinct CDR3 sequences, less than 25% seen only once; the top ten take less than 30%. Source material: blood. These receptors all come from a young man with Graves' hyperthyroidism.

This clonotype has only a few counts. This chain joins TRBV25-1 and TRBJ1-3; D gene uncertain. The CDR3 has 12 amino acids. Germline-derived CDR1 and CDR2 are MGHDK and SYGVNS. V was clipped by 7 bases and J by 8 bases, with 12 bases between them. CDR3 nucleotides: TGTGCCAGCACCTCTGATTGGGACACCATATATTTT. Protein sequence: CASTSDWDTIYF.

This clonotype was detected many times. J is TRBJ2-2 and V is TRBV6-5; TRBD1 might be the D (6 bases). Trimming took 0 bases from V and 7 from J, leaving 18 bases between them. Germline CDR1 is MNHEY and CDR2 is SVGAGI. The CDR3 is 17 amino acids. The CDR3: CASSYSNRVIFSGELFF. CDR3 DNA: TGTGCCAGCAGTTACTCAAACAGGGTCATTTTTAGCGGGGAGCTGTTTTTT.

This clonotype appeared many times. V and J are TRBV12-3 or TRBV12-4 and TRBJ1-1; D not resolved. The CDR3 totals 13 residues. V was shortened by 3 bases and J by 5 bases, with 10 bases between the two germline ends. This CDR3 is CASSFGRATEAFF. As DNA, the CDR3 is TGTGCCAGCAGTTTCGGAAGGGCAACTGAAGCTTTCTTT.

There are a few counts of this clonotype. The CDR3, as DNA: TGTGCCAGCAGGCTGGGACAGGGGAGAAACACCGGGGAGCTGTTTTTT. Protein product: CASRLGQGRNTGELFF. The chain employs TRBV28 and TRBJ2-2; TRBD1 matches 10 bases. V was clipped by 6 bases and J by 2 bases; unmatched bases: 6. The germline V gene encodes CDR1 MDHEN and CDR2 SYDVKM. The CDR3 length is 16 residues.

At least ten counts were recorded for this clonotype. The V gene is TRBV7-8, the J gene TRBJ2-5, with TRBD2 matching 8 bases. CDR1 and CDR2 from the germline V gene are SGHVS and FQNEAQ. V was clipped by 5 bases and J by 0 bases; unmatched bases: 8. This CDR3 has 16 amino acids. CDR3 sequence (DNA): TGTGCCAGCAGCCCTAGGACTAGCCTGTACCAAGAGACCCAGTACTTC. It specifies CASSPRTSLYQETQYF.